At least ten counts were recorded for the clone carrying this TCR beta chain. This entry is derived from a study of T cells in Graves' hyperthyroidism and ophthalmopathy. RNA transcripts gave rise to amplified TCR beta CDR3 regions. A first-round RT-PCR of the TCR CDR3 used the HTBI primer set. MiXCR, run by TCRdb on the multiplex PCR reads, gives a single entry per CDR3 protein. This sample has about 210,000 distinct CDR3 sequences, with 15% to 20% found just once. Looked up from germline, CDR1 is SGHRS and CDR2 is YFSETQ. This CDR3 has 13 residues. V was clipped by 0 bases and J by 6 bases, with 7 bases between them.

The sequencing input was blood. The chain combines TRBV5-1 with TRBJ2-4; no firm D call. This TCR was sampled from a man between 50 and 59 years old with Graves' hyperthyroidism. Here the CDR3 reads CASSLGQSNIQYF. The CDR3 bases are TGCGCCAGCAGCTTGGGGCAGTCAAACATTCAGTACTTC.